The present T cell receptor beta chain was sequenced within a study of T cell repertoires in cytomegalovirus infection. Remarks on this clonotype: Its specificity is unknown.

TCRdb ran MiXCR on the reads and lists one entry per CDR3 protein. The table lists 100,000 to 150,000 distinct CDR3 sequences, about 24% of them singletons. Germline V gene sequence: CDR1 SQVTM, CDR2 ANQGSEA. The CDR3 sequence is 13 residues long. V gave up 6 bases and J gave up 4 bases, with 16 bases separating them. The sequenced material came from PBMCs, sequenced either directly or after in vitro stimulation (not recorded which). This chain connects TRBV29-1 to TRBJ2-7, with D possibly TRBD2 on 5 matching bases. This receptor was obtained from a human donor in good health (CMV status not recorded). Some clones in this sample may be carry-over from other donors' samples. CDR3 loop: CSVRSSGLYEQYF. The CDR3 region has the DNA TGCAGCGTGAGGAGCAGCGGCCTGTACGAGCAGTACTTC.